The sequence of this T cell receptor (beta chain) was determined in a study of cytomegalovirus exposure and HLA in healthy donors. The method was immunoSEQ multiplex PCR; TCRdb's version includes in-frame clones alone and lacks a portion of them. The sample lists roughly 300,000 clones, about nine tenths occurring once. Broader study findings: In vitro assays verified that three CMV-associated chains recognized CMV antigens specifically. It was about 180 TCR beta chains that were listed as cytomegalovirus-associated.

Germline V gene data show CDR1 as PRHDT and CDR2 as FYEKMQ (reference sequence). V gave up 6 bases and J gave up 1 base, with 9 bases separating them. This CDR3 is built from 13 residues. Separate from the approximately 670-subject first cohort was the approximately 130-subject validation cohort, to which the donors belonged. As concerns this clone: As yet, its antigen is unknown.

The TCR comes from a woman between 18 and 30 years old in good health and CMV-seronegative. Specimen: PBMCs. The rearrangement joins TRBV13 to TRBJ1-1; no definite D call. The CDR3 sequence: CASSGVQNTEAFF. The CDR3 coding sequence is TGTGCCAGCAGTGGAGTACAGAACACTGAAGCTTTCTTT.